This T cell receptor beta chain appears in the sequencing data of a study of shared clonotypes between healthy human individuals (dated by TCRdb to 2020 to 2021). Broadly, across the study: The cohort included three men and a couple of women between 18 and 49 years of age. To estimate repertoire size and how much clonotypes are shared between individuals, the study performed deep sequencing of blood TCR repertoires from a few healthy adults. Libraries were prepared and TCR repertoires were sequenced by different laboratories using diverse techniques, in order to increase sequencing depth and limit assay-specific biases. Each donor's leukapheresis produced roughly between roughly 0.85 and 10 billion PBMCs.

Using the deep immunoSEQ assay, multiplex PCR amplified TCR CDR3 regions from genomic DNA. For each cell subset, the extracted genomic DNA was distributed evenly across all wells of several immunoSEQ 96-well plates, and each plate served as one replicate. For unsorted PBMC, approximately 0.3 ug genomic DNA, equal to 30,000 or so T cell genomes, was loaded into each replicate PCR. Genomic DNA from unsorted PBMC was sequenced over ten immunoSEQ deep assay plates. Purified libraries were quantified with a Qubit 3.0 fluorometer, sized on a Bioanalyzer 2100, and re-quantified with the KAPA Library Quantification kit. A separate single-read 150-cycle Illumina NextSeq 550 flow cell was used to sequence each immunoSEQ 96-well plate. As for the authors' bioinformatics: Because only junctional sequences without quality scores were contained in the immunoSEQ output, filtering matching that applied to full-length reads could not be performed. To assign V/J genes and CDR3, sequences were annotated using PyIR, a Python wrapper for IgBLAST v1.9, with IMGT germline references. Any read was removed if the V/J assignment was weak (E-value above 1e-6), the CDR3 was missing, or the read contained stop codons, out-of-frame junctions, or ambiguous translated residues. V3J clonotypes were defined as sequences sharing an identical inferred V gene, J gene, and CDR3 amino acid sequence. Percentage overlap between repertoires was computed as shared unique clonotypes divided by the size of the smaller repertoire. Three approaches were used to assess repertoire richness: RTK rarefaction, the Chao1 estimator, and Recon v2.1 estimates of unobserved clonotypes. Drawn from immuneACCESS, this table holds only the in-frame rearrangements with V and J called that TCRdb kept. Clones are partly lost; checked studies trace under half to an unresolved V gene and leave the rest unexplained. Clonal size and the V and J genes are those of that table, whereas D and trimming came from the DNA. In all, the sample holds fewer than 600,000 clones, and roughly 77% of those were seen once. The top ten constitute under 15% of the sample.

Here is what the overall study found, with its caveats: Based on pairwise subsampling, the degree of clonotype sharing among donors was expected to be affected by sequencing depth. Sampling was restricted to blood, and TCR repertoires in tissue are likely to differ from TCR repertoires in blood. Because the study included only a small number of donors, the genetic and exposure-history diversity represented was limited.

V loses 0 bases, J loses 0 bases, and the germline ends lie 23 bases apart. Via the germline V gene, CDR1 is SGHNT and CDR2 YENEEA. Measured from the cysteine to the phenylalanine, the CDR3 is 20 residues long. The sequence is cut down to CDR3 DNA, 60 bases in frame from base 1. As regards this clone: Its antigen remains undetermined. No quality values exist for individual bases; no much larger clone is one base distant.

The donors were healthy, HIV-negative adults who had no recently reported acute infections or vaccinations. Every donor was a Caucasian adult residing in Nashville, Tennessee, USA. For unsorted samples, about 90 million PBMCs were counted and genomic DNA was extracted with the QIAamp DNA Blood Mini kit. Blood was obtained by leukapheresis, after which PBMCs were separated by Ficoll-Histopaque density gradient centrifugation and cryopreserved in liquid nitrogen vapor phase. The V and J genes are TRBV11-3 and TRBJ1-2; 6 matching bases give a weak D call of TRBD1. The sample comprised PBMCs. This receptor was identified in a woman in her thirties or forties in good health. Some clones in this sample may be carry-over from other donors' samples. At the DNA level, the sequence is TGTGCCAGCAGCTTAGATCGAAGGGCGGGACATCGTGAAGCTAACTATGGCTACACCTTC. Its amino acids are CASSLDRRAGHREANYGYTF.